The rows below give T cell receptor beta chains drawn from one sample of a study of blood T cell repertoires in COVID-19. Measured with immunoSEQ multiplex PCR; TCRdb has only the in-frame clones, and not every one. The table records 70,000 to 90,000 clones, roughly 80% of them present only once. The sequenced sample consisted of peripheral blood. Receptor source: a woman aged 55-70 years with acute or convalescent COVID-19. The CDR3 runs from the conserved cysteine through the conserved F or W.

length	V	CDR3
15	TRBV29-1	CSVVLAGRYNSPLHF
15	TRBV18	CASSPLAGATDTQYF
14	TRBV7-2	CASSYRAGANVLTF
13	TRBV30	CAWSRDTVTEAFF
17	TRBV13	CASSSRTSGGTTDTQYF
14	TRBV19	CASSFRGAHNEQFF
16	TRBV5-6	CASSLTDPSGANVLTF
15	TRBV29-1	CSVWGQGFWNTEAFF
14	TRBV19	CASNPGRSNNEQFF
14	TRBV30	CAWSARGQGSSLHF
13	TRBV10-3	CAISGQAGQGYTF
16	TRBV13	CASSLRGSGGAETQYF
16	TRBV6-2/TRBV6-3	CASSYGPGASHNEQFF
15	TRBV5-1	CASSLYHRAADEQFF
13	TRBV15	CATSREEGDGYTF
16	TRBV5-1	CASSSGGTGGVGGYTF
16	TRBV6-5	CASSYYGTGAENEQFF
17	TRBV7-9	CASSLASGTGQSYEQYF
14	TRBV19	CASSTGISSYEQYF
11	TRBV29-1	CSVEGTTGYTF
12	TRBV18	CASSPRDSPQYF
15	TRBV5-4	CASSLSGVPYNEQFF
17	TRBV5-6	CASSSIQGRAGANVLTF
14	TRBV19	CASSIPRSNYGYTF
15	TRBV6-6	CASSYSTGRRSPLHF
14	TRBV5-1	CASSYTTASNEQFF
16	TRBV10-1	CASSDVDGESTDTQYF
12	TRBV9	CASRGGGKEQYF
14	TRBV3-1/TRBV3-2	CASSQGSRGTEAFF
13	TRBV19	CASRTAFNEKLFF
17	TRBV5-1	CASSLGNSPNSGNTIYF
14	TRBV18	CASSTNRGEETQYF
13	TRBV5-1	CASSQTGAGGYTF
14	TRBV7-9	CASSPGGGGQPQHF
12	TRBV5-1	CASSGPEEGYTF
16	TRBV11-2	CASSGAGGPAHNEQFF